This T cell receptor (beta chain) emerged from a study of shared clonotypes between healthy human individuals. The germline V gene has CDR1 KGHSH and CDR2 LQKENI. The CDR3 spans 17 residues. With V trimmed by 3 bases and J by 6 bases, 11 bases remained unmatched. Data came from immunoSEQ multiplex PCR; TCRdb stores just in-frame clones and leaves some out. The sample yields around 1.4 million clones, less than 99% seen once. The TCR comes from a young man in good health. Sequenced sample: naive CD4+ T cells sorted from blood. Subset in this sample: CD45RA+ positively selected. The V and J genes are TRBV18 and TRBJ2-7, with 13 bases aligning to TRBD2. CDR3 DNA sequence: TGTGCCAGCTCACCCCTAGGACTAGCGGGAGTGCGTAGCGAGCAGTACTTC. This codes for CASSPLGLAGVRSEQYF.